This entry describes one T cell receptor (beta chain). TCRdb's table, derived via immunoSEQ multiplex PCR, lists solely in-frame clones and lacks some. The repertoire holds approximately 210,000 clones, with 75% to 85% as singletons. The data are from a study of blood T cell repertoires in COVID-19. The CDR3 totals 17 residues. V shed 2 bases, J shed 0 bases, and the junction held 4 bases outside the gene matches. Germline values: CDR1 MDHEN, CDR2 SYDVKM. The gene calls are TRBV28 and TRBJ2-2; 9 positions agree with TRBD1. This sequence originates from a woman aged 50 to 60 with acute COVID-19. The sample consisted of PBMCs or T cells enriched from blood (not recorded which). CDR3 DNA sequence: TGTGCCAGCAGTTTACCGGGACAGGGCCCGAACACCGGGGAGCTGTTTTTT. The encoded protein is CASSLPGQGPNTGELFF.